Following are 21 T cell receptor beta chains from one sample sequenced in a study of CD8+ T cells in alopecia areata. TCR sequencing used cDNA made by reverse transcription of extracted RNA. Libraries were prepared by immunoSEQ multiplex PCR; TCRdb keeps only in-frame clonotypes and omits some of them. Here the sample spans more than 110,000 clones, under 60% being singletons. This specimen was CD4+ T cells sorted from blood, taken at week 0. The source of these receptors is a human donor with alopecia areata.

About this clone: Other DNA sequences of this sample code for an identical CDR3. The chain is built from TRBV6-5 and TRBJ2-6, with D hard to call. V lost 8 bases, J lost 0 bases, and 5 bases lay in between. Germline V CDR1 and CDR2: MNHEY, SVGAGI. The CDR3 totals 13 residues. Written as DNA, the CDR3 is TGTGCCAGCCGTCCCTCTGGGGCCAACGTCCTGACTTTC. It is translated as CASRPSGANVLTF.

The genes are TRBV6-5 and TRBJ1-2; a possible D gene is TRBD1 (6 bases). This CDR3 region has 13 residues. V was cut by 2 bases and J by 2 bases, with 6 bases left in between. The germline V gene encodes CDR1 MNHEY and CDR2 SVGAGI. As DNA, the CDR3 is TGTGCCAGCAGTTACGACAGGAACTATGGCTACACCTTC. This sequence encodes CASSYDRNYGYTF.

A single count supports this clone. The CDR3 DNA sequence: TGCAGCGCTAGGACAGGGGGCTCGGGTGAGCAGTTCTTC. Translating it yields CSARTGGSGEQFF. The chain employs TRBV29-1 and TRBJ2-1; the match to TRBD1 covers 11 bases. The CDR3 has 13 residues. CDR1 is SQVTM and CDR2 is ANQGSEA in the germline V gene. V dropped 7 bases and J dropped 9; count of bases not matched to a gene: 8.

The CDR3 DNA reads as TGTGCCAGCAGTCCCGGGACTACCCTCTTCGAGGAGCAGTTCTTC. Translating it yields CASSPGTTLFEEQFF. This chain uses TRBV6-6 with TRBJ2-1; 7 nucleotides align to TRBD2. The CDR3 loop spans 15 amino acids. V shed 5 bases and J 10 bases; nucleotides not matched to a gene: 14. Germline lookup yields CDR1 MNHNY and CDR2 SVGAGI (reference sequence).

This clone was observed once. This sequence joins TRBV5-1 and TRBJ2-1; TRBD2 matches 7 bases. CDR1 is SGHRS and CDR2 is YFSETQ in the germline V gene. The CDR3 runs 16 residues. J gave up 1 base and V 5 bases, and 9 bases lay outside the gene matches. CDR3 loop: CASSPFSGQSYNEQFF. CDR3 nucleotide sequence: TGCGCCAGCAGTCCCTTTAGCGGGCAATCCTACAATGAGCAGTTCTTC.

This clone was recorded only once. The chain joins TRBV9 to TRBJ2-2, with D uncertain. Looked up from germline, CDR1 is SGDLS and CDR2 is YYNGEE. This CDR3 spans 15 amino acids. V was shortened by 0 bases and J by 4 bases, with 10 bases between the two germline ends. CDR3 bases: TGTGCCAGCAGCGTAGTCCCCGCGAGCACCGGGGAGCTGTTTTTT. It yields the protein CASSVVPASTGELFF.

V usage is TRBV11-2 and J usage is TRBJ1-1, with 7 bases identical to TRBD1. Trimming cost V 5 bases and J 5 bases; bases outside gene matches: 11. CDR1 SGHAT and CDR2 FQNNGV come from the germline V gene. The CDR3 is 15 residues long. CDR3 residues: CASSRNRGDWTEAFF. CDR3 DNA sequence: TGTGCCAGCAGCCGTAACAGGGGAGATTGGACTGAAGCTTTCTTT.

This chain links TRBV27 with TRBJ1-1; TRBD1 aligns across 7 bases. Germline loops: CDR1 MNHEY, CDR2 SMNVEV (reference sequence). V shed 2 bases, J shed 0 bases, and the junction held 12 bases outside the gene matches. The length of the CDR3 is 18 residues. This CDR3 is CASSLQGTVRLMNTEAFF. The CDR3 nucleotides read TGTGCCAGCAGTTTACAAGGGACAGTGAGACTTATGAACACTGAAGCTTTCTTT.

V gene TRBV9 combines with J gene TRBJ2-7, with 7 bases identical to TRBD1. This CDR3 spans 15 amino acids. V trimming: 1 base; J trimming: 4 bases; junction bases outside the gene matches: 8. In germline, CDR1 is SGDLS, CDR2 YYNGEE. CDR3 in DNA: TGTGCCAGCAGCGTATCAGGGACAGAAGGTTACGAGCAGTACTTC. This sequence encodes CASSVSGTEGYEQYF.

About this clone: Different DNA sequences within this sample yield the same CDR3. CDR3 sequence (DNA): TGTGCCAGCAGCTTGACTAGCGGGGAAGATACGCAGTATTTT. Amino acid sequence: CASSLTSGEDTQYF. The rearrangement uses TRBV7-9 and TRBJ2-3; TRBD2 matches at 11 bases. V gave up 3 bases and J gave up 5 bases; unmatched junction bases: 1. This CDR3 is built from 14 residues. Germline-derived CDR1 and CDR2 are SEHNR and FQNEAQ (reference sequence).

The chain links TRBV29-1 to TRBJ2-3; D gene ambiguous. Trimming shortened V by 4 bases and J by 2 bases, and 10 bases separated the two germline ends. The V gene's germline CDR1 is SQVTM and CDR2 ANQGSEA. The CDR3 runs to 13 residues. DNA for the CDR3: TGCAGCGTTGGACGGCAGGTCACAGATACGCAGTATTTT. This sequence encodes CSVGRQVTDTQYF.

The rearrangement uses TRBV4-2 and TRBJ1-2; D is perhaps TRBD1 (5 bases). The ends were cut back, 0 bases at V and 4 bases at J, with 15 bases in the middle. This CDR3 has 16 amino acids. Looked up from germline, CDR1 is LGHNA and CDR2 is YNFKEQ. CDR3 protein: CASSQDPQGPTYGYTF. The CDR3 coding sequence is TGTGCCAGCAGCCAAGATCCCCAGGGTCCAACCTATGGCTACACCTTC.

CDR3 region: CSAPTGTSTGELFF. Here the CDR3 DNA reads TGCAGCGCACCTACCGGGACAAGCACCGGGGAGCTGTTTTTT. The chain couples TRBV29-1 to TRBJ2-2; D might be TRBD1 (6 bases). Trimming shortened V by 7 bases and J by 4 bases, and 16 bases separated the two germline ends. There are 14 residues in the CDR3. Germline V gene lookup returns CDR1 SQVTM and CDR2 ANQGSEA.

The gene calls are TRBV15 and TRBJ2-5; 10 positions agree with TRBD1. The germline CDR1 and CDR2 sequences are LNHNV and YYDKDF (reference sequence). The length of the CDR3 is 15 residues. The junction had 4 bases not matched to a gene; V was cut back by 1 base and J by 5 bases. CDR3 nucleotides: TGTGCCACCAGCAGAGGGACAGGGGGATACGAGACCCAGTACTTC. Translation: CATSRGTGGYETQYF.

The sample holds one count of this clone. This chain uses TRBV5-6 with TRBJ2-3; D not certain. V shed 0 bases and J shed 4 bases, with 3 bases lying between them. The germline V gene encodes CDR1 SGHDT and CDR2 YYEEEE. The CDR3 has 12 residues. The CDR3 nucleotides read TGTGCCAGCAGCTTGGCCGCAGATACGCAGTATTTT. Its protein product is CASSLAADTQYF.

The chain uses TRBV5-6 and TRBJ2-3; 7 bases fit TRBD1. Germline trimming cut 3 bases from V and 8 bases from J; bases unmatched to any gene: 6. In germline, CDR1 is SGHDT, CDR2 YYEEEE. The CDR3 contains 13 residues. CDR3 in amino acids: CASSWNTGVTQYF. In DNA form, the CDR3 reads TGTGCCAGCAGCTGGAATACAGGGGTTACGCAGTATTTT.

This clone appeared a few times. This chain uses TRBV5-1 with TRBJ1-2; possibly TRBD1 for D (6 bases). This CDR3 is 14 amino acids long. In germline, CDR1 is SGHRS, CDR2 YFSETQ. V gave up 0 bases and J gave up 5 bases, with 11 bases separating them. CDR3 region: CASSLDGQRYGYTF. The CDR3 nucleotides read TGCGCCAGCAGCTTGGACGGACAGCGATATGGCTACACCTTC. The complete variable domain, with remaining parts taken from reference TRBV5-1 and TRBJ1-2, reads KAGVTQTPRYLIKTRGQQVTLSCSPISGHRSVSWYQQTPGQGLQFLFEYFSETQRNKGNFPGRFSGRQFSNSRSEMNVSTLELGDSALYLCASSLDGQRYGYTFGSGTRLTVV.

The chain couples TRBV12-5 to TRBJ1-5; D not certain. Germline loops: CDR1 LGHNT, CDR2 FRNRAP. This CDR3 has 15 residues. V was trimmed by 1 base and J by 0 bases, leaving 7 bases between them. CDR3 DNA sequence: TGTGCTAGTGGTTTGGGACGTTATAGCAATCAGCCCCAGCATTTT. Translation gives CASGLGRYSNQPQHF.

The chain links TRBV2 to TRBJ2-3; the D is unclear. This CDR3 has 12 amino acids. Trimming cost V 9 bases and J 10 bases, with 17 bases left between them. CDR1 and CDR2 from the germline V gene are SNHLY and FYNNEI. CDR3 bases: TGTGCCAGGGAGAGTCCGGGCAGCGCGCAGTATTTT. It specifies CARESPGSAQYF.

The chain employs TRBV2 and TRBJ2-6, with 8 positions matching TRBD1. CDR3 length: 16 residues. Germline CDR1 reads SNHLY; CDR2 reads FYNNEI. The J segment lost 2 bases and the V segment lost 4 bases, leaving 4 bases of the junction unmatched. The CDR3 loop is CASSGTGPTGANVLTF. DNA of the CDR3: TGTGCCAGCAGTGGGACAGGGCCGACTGGGGCCAACGTCCTGACTTTC.

This clone was observed a handful of times. In nucleotides, the CDR3 is TGTGCCAGCAGTGCCGGGTCCCAAAAGGGGCCGTACCAAGAGACCCAGTACTTC. This codes for CASSAGSQKGPYQETQYF. This rearrangement joins TRBV6-1 to TRBJ2-5, with D possibly being TRBD1 (5 bases). The CDR3 consists of 18 residues. V was cut by 4 bases and J by 0 bases, with 21 bases left in between. Germline values: CDR1 MNHNS, CDR2 SASEGT.